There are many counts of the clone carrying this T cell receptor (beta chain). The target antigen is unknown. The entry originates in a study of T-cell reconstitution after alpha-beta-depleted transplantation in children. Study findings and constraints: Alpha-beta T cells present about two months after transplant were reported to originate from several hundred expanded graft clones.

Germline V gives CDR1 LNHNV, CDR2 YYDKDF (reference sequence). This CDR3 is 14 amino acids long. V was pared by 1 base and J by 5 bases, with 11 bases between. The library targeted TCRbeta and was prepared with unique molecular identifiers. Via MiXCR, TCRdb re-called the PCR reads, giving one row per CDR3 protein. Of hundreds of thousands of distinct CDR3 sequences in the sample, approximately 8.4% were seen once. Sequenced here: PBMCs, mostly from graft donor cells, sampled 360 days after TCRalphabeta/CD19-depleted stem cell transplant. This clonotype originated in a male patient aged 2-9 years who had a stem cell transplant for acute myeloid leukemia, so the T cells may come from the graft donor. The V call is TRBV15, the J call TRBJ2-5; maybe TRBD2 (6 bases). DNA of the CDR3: TGTGCCACCAGCAGAGTGGACTATAGGGAGACCCAGTACTTC. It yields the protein CATSRVDYRETQYF.